This record covers a single TCR beta chain. Its antigen is unidentified. It was with a sample-barcoded 5' primer and a J-beta primer mix that a second PCR of roughly 6 to 11 cycles was run. The template-switch adaptor was a 5' adaptor with 12 random nucleotides. It tagged each cDNA molecule. TCRdb used MiXCR to reprocess the 5' RACE reads, holding one entry per CDR3 protein. The sample holds approximately 670,000 distinct CDR3 sequences, 40% to 45% seen once. This entry belongs to a study of blood T cells in healthy people across ages. Trimming shortened V by 5 bases and J by 4 bases, and 18 bases separated the two germline ends. CDR1 and CDR2 (germline): MDHEN, SYDVKM. The CDR3 runs 16 residues. Overall study results and limits: Naive T cell percentage showed a strong correlation with the diversity of TCR beta. It was held that the diversity estimates obtained from one million T cells were underestimates. Long-lived donors had more naive CD4+ cells and higher diversity than aged donors.

The rearrangement links TRBV28 to TRBJ1-5; D remains unclear. This TCR was recovered from a man older than 75 in good health. Sample: blood. In DNA form, the CDR3 reads TGTGCCAGCAGTCCTAAACCCACCACGGCGAATCAGCCCCAGCATTTT. Translating gives CASSPKPTTANQPQHF.